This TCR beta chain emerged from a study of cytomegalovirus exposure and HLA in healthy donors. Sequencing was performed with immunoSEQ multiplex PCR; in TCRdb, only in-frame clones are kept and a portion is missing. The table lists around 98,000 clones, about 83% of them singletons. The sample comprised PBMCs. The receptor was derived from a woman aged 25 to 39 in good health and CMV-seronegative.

The CDR3 nucleotides read TGTGCCAGCAGCTTGACAGGGGGCAGGGAAGAGACCCAGTACTTC. Protein product: CASSLTGGREETQYF. This chain connects TRBV7-3 to TRBJ2-5; TRBD1 matches at 10 bases. The length of the CDR3 is 15 residues. Trimming at V came to 3 bases and at J to 3 bases, leaving 4 bases not matched to a gene. Germline V gene data show CDR1 as SGHTA and CDR2 as FQGTGA.